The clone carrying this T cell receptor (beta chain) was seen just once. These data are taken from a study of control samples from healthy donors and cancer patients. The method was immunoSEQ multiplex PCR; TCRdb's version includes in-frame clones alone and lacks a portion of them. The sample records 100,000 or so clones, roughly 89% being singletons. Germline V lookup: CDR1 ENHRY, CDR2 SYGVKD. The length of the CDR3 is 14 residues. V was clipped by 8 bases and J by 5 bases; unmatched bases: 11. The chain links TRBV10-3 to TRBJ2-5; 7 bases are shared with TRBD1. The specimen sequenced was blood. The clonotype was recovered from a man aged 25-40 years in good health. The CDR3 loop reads CAIGTGAVEETQYF. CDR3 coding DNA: TGTGCCATCGGTACAGGGGCTGTTGAGGAGACCCAGTACTTC.